The 6 T cell receptor beta chains given below trace back to one sample, sequenced in a study of T-cell reconstitution after alpha-beta-depleted transplantation in children. Construction of the TCRbeta library involved unique molecular identifiers. MiXCR was run by TCRdb on the PCR reads, yielding one entry per CDR3 protein. The sample comprises about a million distinct CDR3 sequences, 25% to 30% of which are singletons, and roughly 27% rests with the top ten. This specimen consisted of PBMCs, mostly from graft donor cells, obtained 360 days after TCRalphabeta/CD19-depleted stem cell transplant. The receptor set was obtained from a boy under three years old who had a stem cell transplant for SCID, so the T cells may come from the graft donor.

The chain couples TRBV30 to TRBJ1-1, with D tentatively TRBD1 (5 bases). The CDR3 consists of 15 residues. The V end lost 5 bases, the J end lost 3 bases, and 19 bases lay between the germline ends. Germline-derived CDR1 and CDR2 are GTSNPN and SVGIG (reference sequence). The CDR3 coding sequence is TGTGCCTGGGGCGCCGGTCCGATGGGACACACTGAAGCTTTCTTT. Residues: CAWGAGPMGHTEAFF.

The V and J genes are TRBV27 and TRBJ2-3; TRBD2 matches 7 bases. The CDR3 extends over 14 amino acids. J gave up 2 bases and V 7 bases, and 6 bases lay outside the gene matches. Germline CDR1 reads MNHEY; CDR2 reads SMNVEV (reference sequence). CDR3 in DNA: TGTGCCAGCAAAGTCGGGGGGTACACAGATACGCAGTATTTT. It translates to CASKVGGYTDTQYF.

The chain joins TRBV29-1 to TRBJ1-2, with a weak D call TRBD1 (5 bases). The CDR3 extends over 13 amino acids. The V gene lost 8 bases and the J gene lost 5 bases, with 18 bases spanning the gap. CDR1 is SQVTM and CDR2 is ANQGSEA in the germline V gene. CDR3 in DNA: TGCAGCAGCCTGGGGGTAGCTGATTATGGCTACACCTTC. Amino acid sequence: CSSLGVADYGYTF.

This clonotype has more than one count but fewer than ten. The chain links TRBV6-5 to TRBJ1-2; no clear D gene. Germline CDR1 is MNHEY and CDR2 is SVGAGI. This CDR3 region has 12 residues. V lost 4 bases, J lost 4 bases, and 7 bases lay in between. CDR3 coding DNA: TGTGCCAGCAGTTCCGGACGCTATGGCTACACCTTC. Residues: CASSSGRYGYTF.

This chain uses TRBV10-3 with TRBJ2-7; 8 nucleotides match TRBD2. Per germline, CDR1 ENHRY and CDR2 SYGVKD. J was trimmed by 4 bases and V by 8 bases; bases with no gene match: 16. The CDR3 length is 16 residues. The DNA of the CDR3 is TGTGCCATCTCAATCGGGGCGGGGGGTTATTCGTACGAGCAGTACTTC. As protein: CAISIGAGGYSYEQYF.

The chain employs TRBV5-5 and TRBJ2-3; D may be TRBD1 or TRBD2 (5 bases each). The CDR3 covers 16 residues. CDR1 is SGHKS, CDR2 YYEKEE, per germline (reference sequence). Trimming removed 0 bases from V and 4 bases from J, with 15 bases in between. CDR3 amino acids: CASSLATGARADTQYF. In DNA form, the CDR3 reads TGTGCCAGCAGCTTGGCCACCGGGGCGAGGGCAGATACGCAGTATTTT.